These 9 T cell receptor beta chains share one sample of origin, sequenced in a study of vaccination and CD4 T cells after COVID-19. Sequencing of the DNA from cultured CD4+ T cells was carried out with the Oncomine TCR Beta short-read assay. TCRdb re-called the PCR reads with MiXCR, one entry per CDR3 protein. Seen here are approximately 20,000 distinct CDR3 sequences, approximately 50% observed once, and the top ten hold approximately 4.6%. Treatment defined: roughly ten-day PBMC culture with coronavirus spike peptide pools or control peptides (ViraFEST assay). These receptors have no known antigen. The sequenced material came from CD4+ T cells from blood, cultured in vitro. These receptors originate from a human donor who had recovered from COVID-19.

V usage is TRBV5-8 and J usage is TRBJ2-4; weak D call: TRBD1 (5 bases). Per the germline V gene, CDR1 is SGHTS and CDR2 is YDEGEE. The CDR3 is 17 amino acids. V was clipped by 0 bases and J by 0 bases, with 13 bases between them. The CDR3 here is CASSLAPDRLAKNIQYF. In nucleotides, the CDR3 is TGTGCCAGCAGCTTGGCGCCAGACAGACTAGCCAAAAACATTCAGTACTTC.

The rearrangement links TRBV18 to TRBJ1-2; 10 nucleotides match TRBD1. Germline V gene lookup returns CDR1 KGHSH and CDR2 LQKENI. J gave up 6 bases and V 2 bases, and 9 bases lay outside the gene matches. There are 16 residues in the CDR3. This CDR3 is CASSPVGRDRGDGYTF. CDR3 bases: TGTGCCAGCTCACCAGTCGGCAGGGACAGGGGCGATGGCTACACCTTC.

V and J are TRBV11-2 and TRBJ1-2, with unresolved D. The germline CDR1 and CDR2 sequences are SGHAT and FQNNGV. Trimming stripped 7 bases from V and 4 bases from J, with 13 bases between. This CDR3 spans 13 amino acids. DNA for the CDR3: TGTGCCAGCACCCCGAAGGTGGCCTATGGCTACACCTTC. It yields the protein CASTPKVAYGYTF. The full variable domain, its missing parts supplied by reference TRBV11-2 and TRBJ1-2, is EAGVAQSPRYKIIEKRQSVAFWCNPISGHATLYWYQQILGQGPKLLIQFQNNGVVDDSQLPKDRFSAERLKGVDSTLKIQPAKLEDSAVYLCASTPKVAYGYTFGSGTRLTVV.

V usage is TRBV5-1 and J usage is TRBJ1-5; the match to TRBD1 covers 9 bases. After removal of 0 bases from V and 4 bases from J, the junction contained 2 bases not matched to a gene. This CDR3 contains 15 residues. In germline, CDR1 is SGHRS, CDR2 YFSETQ. CDR3 sequence: CASSLAGQGNQPQHF. The CDR3 region has the DNA TGCGCCAGCAGCTTGGCCGGACAGGGGAATCAGCCCCAGCATTTT.

This clonotype occurred once. The V and J genes are TRBV27 and TRBJ2-7; no clear D. Germline V gene sequence: CDR1 MNHEY, CDR2 SMNVEV (reference sequence). Trimming took 5 bases from V and 3 from J, leaving 23 bases between them. This CDR3 has 17 residues. The CDR3, as DNA: TGTGCCAGCAGTGTCACCCTTCTTGCGGCCCAACACTACGAGCAGTACTTC. Encoded protein: CASSVTLLAAQHYEQYF.

This clonotype came up a few times. The chain joins TRBV20-1 to TRBJ2-5; perhaps TRBD1 as D (5 bases). Germline CDR1 is DFQATT and CDR2 is SNEGSKA (reference sequence). The CDR3 spans 15 residues. Trimming removed 0 bases from V and 5 bases from J, with 16 bases in between. In DNA, the CDR3 is TGCAGTGCTAGAGATAGGCTAGTGGGGCGGGAGACCCAGTACTTC. It specifies CSARDRLVGRETQYF.

This chain uses TRBV12-3 or TRBV12-4 with TRBJ1-4, with D perhaps matching TRBD1 (5 bases). This CDR3 has 12 amino acids. Trimming removed 4 bases at V and 17 bases at J, with 17 bases between. As DNA, the CDR3 is TGTGCCAGCAGTTCCGGAGGGGCCGTCCCCTTTTTT. This translates into CASSSGGAVPFF.

The genes are TRBV20-1 and TRBJ2-1; 12 bases match TRBD1. CDR1 and CDR2 (germline): DFQATT, SNEGSKA (reference sequence). Trimming at V came to 3 bases and at J to 7 bases, leaving 10 bases not matched to a gene. This CDR3 comprises 16 residues. The CDR3 sequence is CSARSPGQGAGNEQFF. As DNA, the CDR3 is TGCAGTGCTAGGAGTCCGGGACAGGGGGCGGGAAATGAGCAGTTCTTC.

This clonotype was found once. The chain couples TRBV2 to TRBJ1-1; possibly TRBD1 for D (5 bases). The ends were cut back, 3 bases at V and 2 bases at J, with 10 bases in the middle. The germline CDR1 and CDR2 sequences are SNHLY and FYNNEI. The CDR3 is 14 amino acids. The CDR3 bases are TGTGCCAGCAGTGACCAGGGCCCCAACACTGAAGCTTTCTTT. It specifies CASSDQGPNTEAFF.